The rows below give T cell receptor beta chains drawn from one sample of a study of neurological immune-mediated disorders. TCRdb redid the calling of the 5' RACE reads with MiXCR, one entry per CDR3 protein. Here the sample spans tens of thousands of distinct CDR3 sequences, roughly 15% being singletons. What was sequenced was PBMCs. These receptors all come from a woman aged 40 to 55 in good health. CDR3s include the opening cysteine and the closing phenylalanine or tryptophan. D genes are given only for firm matches. The size entry is marked missing in some rows and otherwise reads once, few, many or a size class.

D | J | size | V | CDR3 | DNA
- | TRBJ1-4 | many | TRBV7-9 | CASSRAAANEKLFF | TGTGCCAGCAGCCGGGCAGCAGCTAATGAAAAACTGTTTTTT
- | TRBJ2-7 | many | TRBV7-8 | CASSARGLRSGDEQYF | TGTGCCAGCAGCGCTAGAGGGTTGCGTTCGGGGGACGAGCAGTACTTC
TRBD1 | TRBJ1-2 | many | TRBV5-1 | CASSFLTGTGVSGYTF | TGCGCCAGCAGCTTCTTGACCGGGACAGGAGTAAGTGGCTACACCTTC
- | TRBJ1-6 | - | TRBV19 | CASSDHRARSPLHF | TGTGCCAGTAGCGATCACAGGGCTCGATCACCCCTCCACTTT
- | TRBJ2-3 | many | TRBV20-1 | CSARDGGEPADTQYF | TGCAGTGCTAGAGACGGGGGAGAACCCGCAGATACGCAGTATTTT
- | TRBJ2-2 | many | TRBV12-3/TRBV12-4 | CASSLERDTGELFF | TGTGCCAGCAGCCTCGAGCGGGACACCGGGGAGCTGTTTTTT
TRBD1 | TRBJ1-1 | many | TRBV15 | CATSSLQGARTEAFF | TGTGCCACCAGCAGTTTACAGGGGGCGCGAACTGAAGCTTTCTTT
- | TRBJ2-3 | many | TRBV7-2 | CASSPGSSDFDTQYF | TGTGCCAGCAGCCCCGGGAGCAGCGACTTCGATACGCAGTATTTT
- | TRBJ2-6 | many | TRBV4-3 | CASSRDSGANVLTF | TGCGCCAGCAGCCGCGACTCTGGGGCCAACGTCCTGACTTTC
TRBD2 | TRBJ2-3 | many | TRBV9 | CASSGGGSSDTQYF | TGTGCCAGCAGCGGGGGGGGTTCGTCAGATACGCAGTATTTT
- | TRBJ2-1 | - | TRBV30 | CAWSKARDGISYNEQFF | TGTGCCTGGAGTAAAGCCCGGGACGGAATCTCCTACAATGAGCAGTTCTTC
- | TRBJ2-7 | many | TRBV29-1 | CSVGARGKYEQYF | TGCAGCGTCGGGGCGAGGGGGAAGTACGAGCAGTACTTC
- | TRBJ1-2 | many | TRBV9 | CASSVAGNYGYTF | TGTGCCAGCAGCGTAGCAGGAAACTATGGCTACACCTTC
- | TRBJ1-4 | many | TRBV4-2 | CASSHPGDGEKLFF | TGTGCCAGCAGCCACCCAGGGGACGGTGAAAAACTGTTTTTT
TRBD1 | TRBJ2-3 | many | TRBV6-5 | CASSYLDREGDTQYF | TGTGCCAGCAGTTACCTCGACAGGGAAGGGGATACGCAGTATTTT
- | TRBJ1-2 | many | TRBV21-1 | CASSKARDSKHRNYGYTF | TGTGCCAGCAGCAAAGCGAGGGACAGCAAACATCGGAACTATGGCTACACCTTC
TRBD1 | TRBJ1-2 | many | TRBV12-3/TRBV12-4 | CASSLSGDRGRHDYGYTF | TGTGCCAGCAGTTTAAGTGGGGACAGGGGGCGTCACGACTATGGCTACACCTTC
- | TRBJ1-1 | many | TRBV10-2 | CASSESLEGNTEAFF | TGCGCCAGCAGTGAATCCTTGGAGGGGAACACTGAAGCTTTCTTT
TRBD1 | TRBJ1-4 | - | TRBV7-2 | CASSLEGRTFRGEKLFF | TGTGCCAGCAGCTTAGAGGGGCGGACCTTCAGGGGGGAAAAACTGTTTTTT
- | TRBJ2-7 | - | TRBV3-1 | CASSLAAGLDEQYF | TGTGCCAGCAGCCTCGCTGCGGGCCTGGACGAGCAGTACTTC
- | TRBJ1-2 | many | TRBV12-3/TRBV12-4 | CASSYGSGGYTF | TGTGCCAGCAGTTATGGATCGGGAGGCTACACCTTC
- | TRBJ2-5 | many | TRBV5-1 | CASSLTGIQETQYF | TGCGCCAGCAGCTTGACAGGGATCCAAGAGACCCAGTACTTC
- | TRBJ2-3 | many | TRBV3-1 | CASSQDRAHTQYF | TGTGCCAGCAGCCAAGATAGGGCCCATACGCAGTATTTT
TRBD2 | TRBJ2-1 | many | TRBV20-1 | CSASGGTHNEQFF | TGCAGTGCTAGCGGGGGGACCCACAATGAGCAGTTCTTC
- | TRBJ1-5 | many | TRBV12-3/TRBV12-4 | CASSLNRGGARYQPQHF | TGTGCCAGCAGTTTAAATAGAGGGGGGGCGCGGTATCAGCCCCAGCATTTT
- | TRBJ2-7 | - | TRBV14 | CASSQGRGLSYEQYF | TGTGCCAGCAGCCAAGGGCGGGGGCTTTCCTACGAGCAGTACTTC
- | TRBJ2-7 | many | TRBV11-2 | CASSILWGSYEQYF | TGTGCCAGCAGTATCCTTTGGGGCTCCTACGAGCAGTACTTC
- | TRBJ2-1 | many | TRBV10-3 | CAISGGDEQFF | TGTGCCATCAGTGGGGGAGATGAGCAGTTCTTC
TRBD2 | TRBJ2-1 | many | TRBV12-3/TRBV12-4 | CASSSSGRYYNEQFF | TGTGCCAGCAGTAGTAGCGGGAGATACTACAATGAGCAGTTCTTC
- | TRBJ2-7 | - | TRBV27 | CASSDGDSYEQYF | TGTGCCAGCAGCGATGGGGATTCCTACGAGCAGTACTTC
TRBD2 | TRBJ2-1 | many | TRBV6-6 | CASSYATSGGANEQFF | TGTGCCAGCAGTTACGCTACTAGCGGGGGGGCGAATGAGCAGTTCTTC
- | TRBJ2-5 | many | TRBV12-3/TRBV12-4 | CASKSQSYQETQYF | TGTGCCAGCAAATCCCAGTCCTACCAAGAGACCCAGTACTTC
- | TRBJ2-1 | - | TRBV7-9 | CAPELYNEQFF | TGTGCCCCGGAGCTTTACAATGAGCAGTTCTTC
TRBD1 | TRBJ2-7 | many | TRBV20-1 | CSASPGGYEQYF | TGCAGTGCTAGCCCAGGGGGTTACGAGCAGTACTTC